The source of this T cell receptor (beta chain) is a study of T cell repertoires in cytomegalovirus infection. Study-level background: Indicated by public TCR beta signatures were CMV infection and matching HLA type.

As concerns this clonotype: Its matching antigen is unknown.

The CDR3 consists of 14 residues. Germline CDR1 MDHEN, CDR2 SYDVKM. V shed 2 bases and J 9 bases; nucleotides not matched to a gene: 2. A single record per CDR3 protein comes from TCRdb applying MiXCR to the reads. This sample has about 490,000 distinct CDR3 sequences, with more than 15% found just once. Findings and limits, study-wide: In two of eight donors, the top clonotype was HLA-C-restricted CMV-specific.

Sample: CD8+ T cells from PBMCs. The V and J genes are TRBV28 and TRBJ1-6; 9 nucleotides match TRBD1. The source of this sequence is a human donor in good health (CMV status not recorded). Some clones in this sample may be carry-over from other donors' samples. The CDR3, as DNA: TGTGCCAGCAGTTTAACAGGGGGCATTTCACCCCTCCACTTT. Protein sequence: CASSLTGGISPLHF.